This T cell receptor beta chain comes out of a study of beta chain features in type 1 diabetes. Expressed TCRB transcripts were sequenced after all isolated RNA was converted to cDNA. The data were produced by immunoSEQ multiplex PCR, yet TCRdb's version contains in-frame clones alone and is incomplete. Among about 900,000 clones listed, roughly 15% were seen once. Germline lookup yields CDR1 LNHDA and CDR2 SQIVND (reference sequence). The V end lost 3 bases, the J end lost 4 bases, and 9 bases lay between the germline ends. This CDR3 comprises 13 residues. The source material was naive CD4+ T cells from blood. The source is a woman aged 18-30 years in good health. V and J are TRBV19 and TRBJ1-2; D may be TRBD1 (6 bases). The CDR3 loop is CASSIGTPYGYTF. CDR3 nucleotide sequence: TGTGCCAGTAGTATTGGGACACCCTATGGCTACACCTTC.